These 28 T cell receptor beta chains were all obtained from the same sample, sequenced in a study of OX40 agonist ivuxolimab in advanced cancers. TCRdb keeps only in-frame clones here, not all; method: immunoSEQ multiplex PCR. The table shows around 45,000 clones, with just over 90% occurring only once. Here the sequenced sample was CD4+ or CD8+ T cells sorted from blood, taken in a trial of the OX40 agonist ivuxolimab. The receptors derive from an adult with an advanced solid tumor such as melanoma, head and neck, liver or kidney cancer.

The chain has TRBV7-8 and TRBJ2-3, with unresolved D. This CDR3 is built from 12 residues. Trimming removed 5 bases at V and 6 bases at J, with 9 bases between. Per germline, CDR1 SGHVS and CDR2 FQNEAQ. Written as DNA, the CDR3 is TGTGCCAGCAGCCTGCCCCCGGATACGCAGTATTTT. Translation: CASSLPPDTQYF.

This chain joins TRBV6-1 and TRBJ1-2; D remains unclear. Germline V CDR1 and CDR2: MNHNS, SASEGT. The length of the CDR3 is 15 residues. V shed 4 bases and J shed 3 bases, with 15 bases lying between them. The CDR3 coding sequence is TGTGCCAGCAGTGTGTACCCTAGAACTCACTATGGCTACACCTTC. Its protein product is CASSVYPRTHYGYTF.

The chain combines TRBV6-6 with TRBJ2-2; the D is unclear. Trimming pared 5 bases from V and 5 bases from J, leaving 3 bases between. Looked up from germline, CDR1 is MNHNY and CDR2 is SVGAGI (reference sequence). CDR3 length: 11 amino acids. This chain's CDR3 is CASSVTGELFF. The CDR3 bases are TGTGCCAGCAGTGTGACCGGGGAGCTGTTTTTT.

The chain combines TRBV5-4 with TRBJ2-7; D possibly corresponds to TRBD1 (6 bases). The germline V gene encodes CDR1 SGHNT and CDR2 YYREEE (reference sequence). Between the trimmed V and J ends, which lost 4 bases and 1 base, there was a span of 18 bases. The CDR3 has 16 residues. DNA for the CDR3: TGTGCCAGCAGCCCGGAAGGTGTCAGGGGTTCCTACGAGCAGTACTTC. Its translation is CASSPEGVRGSYEQYF.

Concerning this clone: At the DNA level, this CDR3 is encoded by other sequences in the same sample as well. The chain couples TRBV7-2 to TRBJ2-7; D might be TRBD1 (5 bases). The V end was cut by 1 base, the J end by 5 bases, with 12 bases between. The CDR3 totals 14 residues. Germline loops: CDR1 SGHTA, CDR2 FQGNSA. The CDR3, as DNA: TGTGCCAGCAGCTTAGTGGGGCAGGGCCACGAGCAGTACTTC. Its translation: CASSLVGQGHEQYF.

The chain employs TRBV28 and TRBJ1-2; 9 bases map to TRBD1. J was trimmed by 3 bases and V by 5 bases; bases with no gene match: 1. Germline CDR1 reads MDHEN; CDR2 reads SYDVKM. The CDR3 runs to 13 residues. CDR3 in DNA: TGTGCCAGCAGTCGACAGGGGGACTATGGCTACACCTTC. Translating it yields CASSRQGDYGYTF.

This chain uses TRBV5-5 with TRBJ1-6, with D uncertain. V gave up 0 bases and J gave up 2 bases, with 9 bases separating them. CDR1 and CDR2 from the germline V gene are SGHKS and YYEKEE (reference sequence). The CDR3 has 16 amino acids. Here the CDR3 DNA reads TGTGCCAGCAGCTTGGTGGTCGGCGCCTATAATTCACCCCTCCACTTT. Protein: CASSLVVGAYNSPLHF.

This sequence joins TRBV2 and TRBJ1-2; possibly TRBD1 for D (5 bases). Looked up from germline, CDR1 is SNHLY and CDR2 is FYNNEI. The V and J ends lost 2 bases and 3 bases respectively, with 13 bases between them. The CDR3 runs to 15 residues. Written as DNA, the CDR3 is TGTGCCAGCAGTGAAAGGGGCAGGGATTACTATGGCTACACCTTC. Amino acids: CASSERGRDYYGYTF. The full variable domain, with the rest looked up from reference TRBV2 and TRBJ1-2, is EPEVTQTPSHQVTQMGQEVILRCVPISNHLYFYWYRQILGQKVEFLVSFYNNEISEKSEIFDDQFSVERPDGSNFTLKIRSTKLEDSAMYFCASSERGRDYYGYTFGSGTRLTVV.

This rearrangement joins TRBV11-2 to TRBJ1-5; 7 bases match TRBD1. CDR1 is SGHAT and CDR2 is FQNNGV in the germline V gene. V shed 6 bases and J 4 bases; nucleotides not matched to a gene: 3. This CDR3 has 13 residues. The CDR3 here is CASRTGPNQPQHF. As DNA, the CDR3 is TGTGCCAGCAGGACAGGGCCAAATCAGCCCCAGCATTTT.

V and J are TRBV5-1 and TRBJ2-7, with TRBD1 as a possible D gene (5 bases). Germline assignment: CDR1 SGHRS and CDR2 YFSETQ. The V gene lost 4 bases and the J gene lost 1 base, with 9 bases spanning the gap. The length of the CDR3 is 13 residues. The CDR3 DNA reads as TGCGCCAGCAGCGTGACAGTTTCCTACGAGCAGTACTTC. Translating gives CASSVTVSYEQYF.

This clone was seen once. The chain is built from TRBV15 and TRBJ1-3; TRBD1 matches at 7 bases. V was clipped by 4 bases and J by 9 bases; unmatched bases: 12. There are 15 residues in the CDR3. CDR1 and CDR2 from the germline V gene are LNHNV and YYDKDF (reference sequence). The CDR3 nucleotides read TGTGCCACCAGCACTATGACAGGGATTAAGTTCACCATATATTTT. It translates to CATSTMTGIKFTIYF.

This sequence joins TRBV29-1 and TRBJ2-1, with unresolved D. CDR1 and CDR2 (germline): SQVTM, ANQGSEA. Trimming removed 3 bases at V and 4 bases at J, with 22 bases between. This CDR3 region has 17 residues. CDR3 DNA: TGCAGCGTTGAGTCCGTGACCTTAATCTTTAGGTACAATGAGCAGTTCTTC. This gives the protein CSVESVTLIFRYNEQFF.

V gene TRBV28 combines with J gene TRBJ2-1, with no clear D. Germline assignment: CDR1 MDHEN and CDR2 SYDVKM. Trimming left V 6 bases short and J 3 bases short, with 12 bases between. This CDR3 is built from 14 residues. CDR3 loop: CASSQKIFYNEQFF. CDR3 bases: TGTGCCAGCAGCCAGAAAATATTCTACAATGAGCAGTTCTTC.

This chain connects TRBV7-8 to TRBJ2-7; no clear D gene. V lost 1 base and J 3 bases, leaving 10 bases between the germline ends. Germline assignment: CDR1 SGHVS and CDR2 FQNEAQ. The CDR3 extends over 14 amino acids. CDR3 sequence reads: CASSLGPANYEQYF. CDR3 bases: TGTGCCAGCAGCTTAGGTCCAGCTAACTACGAGCAGTACTTC.

The chain employs TRBV7-9 and TRBJ2-2; 13 bases are a match to TRBD2. V trimming: 4 bases; J trimming: 9 bases; junction bases outside the gene matches: 14. Germline CDR1 reads SEHNR; CDR2 reads FQNEAQ (reference sequence). This CDR3 is 18 amino acids long. The CDR3 protein is CASSWPGTSGAPDWELFF. The DNA of the CDR3 is TGTGCCAGCAGCTGGCCCGGGACTAGCGGGGCCCCCGACTGGGAGCTGTTTTTT.

This clone was seen just once. The chain employs TRBV6-1 and TRBJ1-1, with D uncertain. Trimming removed 0 bases at V and 3 bases at J, with 11 bases between. There are 15 residues in the CDR3. Germline V lookup: CDR1 MNHNS, CDR2 SASEGT. The CDR3 sequence is CASSEAYGVDTEAFF. CDR3 coding DNA: TGTGCCAGCAGTGAAGCATACGGGGTGGACACTGAAGCTTTCTTT.

The gene calls are TRBV29-1 and TRBJ1-3; no reliable D call. The germline V gene encodes CDR1 SQVTM and CDR2 ANQGSEA. The V and J ends lost 7 bases and 0 bases respectively, with 10 bases between them. This CDR3 comprises 13 residues. The CDR3 reads CSALIDSGNTIYF. The CDR3 bases are TGCAGCGCTTTGATCGACTCTGGAAACACCATATATTTT.

With regard to this clone: The junction and the germline gene differ at one end; a read error may be behind it. V usage is TRBV29-1 and J usage is TRBJ2-7; 9 nucleotides align to TRBD1. Germline lookup yields CDR1 SQVTM and CDR2 ANQGSEA. There are 11 residues in the CDR3. The CDR3 loop is CSVGDSGQGIF. The CDR3, as DNA: TGCAGCGTTGGAGACTCGGGACAGGGCATCTTC.

The V call is TRBV9, the J call TRBJ2-4, with a possible D match to TRBD1 (5 bases). The CDR3 consists of 14 residues. CDR1 and CDR2 from the germline V gene are SGDLS and YYNGEE. Trimming left V 5 bases short and J 7 bases short, with 16 bases between. The CDR3 protein is CASSEGVNSNIQYF. CDR3 bases: TGTGCCAGCAGTGAAGGGGTTAATTCGAACATTCAGTACTTC.

This rearrangement joins TRBV5-1 to TRBJ2-3; a weak D match, TRBD2 (6 bases). CDR1 is SGHRS and CDR2 is YFSETQ in the germline V gene. Trimming left V 3 bases short and J 4 bases short, with 18 bases between. There are 16 residues in the CDR3. The CDR3 nucleotides read TGCGCCAGCAGCTCTCGGACTACTGCCACAGCAGATACGCAGTATTTT. It codes for CASSSRTTATADTQYF.

The chain recombines TRBV7-9 with TRBJ2-1; 8 nucleotides agree with TRBD2. Unmatched junction bases numbered 10, after V lost 5 bases and J lost 4 bases. This CDR3 comprises 16 residues. CDR1 and CDR2 (germline): SEHNR, FQNEAQ (reference sequence). This CDR3 is CASSRYAGGVYNEQFF. CDR3 bases: TGTGCCAGCAGCCGATACGCGGGGGGCGTTTACAATGAGCAGTTCTTC.

This clone was counted at least ten times. This chain uses TRBV7-9 with TRBJ2-4, with 10 bases lining up with TRBD2. With 5 bases clipped from V and 0 bases from J, the junction kept 7 bases outside the gene matches. Germline values: CDR1 SEHNR, CDR2 FQNEAQ (reference sequence). This CDR3 contains 17 residues. In DNA, the CDR3 is TGTGCCAGCAGCCCTACTCGACTAGCGGGAGCCAAAAACATTCAGTACTTC. Protein: CASSPTRLAGAKNIQYF.

The chain uses TRBV7-6 and TRBJ1-2; 11 bases agree with TRBD1. The V gene's germline CDR1 is SGHVS and CDR2 FNYEAQ. V was pared by 5 bases and J by 8 bases, with 10 bases of the junction left unmatched. The CDR3 contains 15 residues. CDR3 DNA sequence: TGTGCCAGCAGCCCTGGACAGGGGGCTGGAGACGGCTACACCTTC. This sequence encodes CASSPGQGAGDGYTF.

V and J are TRBV10-3 and TRBJ2-1; no clear D. The CDR3 extends over 12 amino acids. V was cut by 3 bases and J by 8 bases, with 8 bases left in between. Germline V lookup: CDR1 ENHRY, CDR2 SYGVKD. The CDR3 DNA is TGTGCCATCAGTGATATGGGTCATGAGCAGTTCTTC. Its translation is CAISDMGHEQFF.

The rearrangement uses TRBV14 and TRBJ2-7; D uncertain. The CDR3 has 12 amino acids. Trimming took 2 bases from V and 3 from J, leaving 5 bases between them. Germline-derived CDR1 and CDR2 are SGHDN and FVKESK. CDR3 residues: CASSQSIYEQYF. The CDR3 DNA reads as TGTGCCAGCAGCCAATCGATCTACGAGCAGTACTTC.

The V gene is TRBV10-3, the J gene TRBJ1-5, with 7 bases matching TRBD1. CDR1 is ENHRY, CDR2 SYGVKD, per germline. This CDR3 is 16 amino acids long. J gave up 0 bases and V 4 bases, and 6 bases lay outside the gene matches. CDR3 amino acids: CAISAGTAYSNQPQHF. In DNA form, the CDR3 reads TGTGCCATCAGTGCCGGGACAGCTTATAGCAATCAGCCCCAGCATTTT.

In this sample, this clone turned up a few times. V usage is TRBV6-5 and J usage is TRBJ1-1; D unresolved. Germline V gene lookup returns CDR1 MNHEY and CDR2 SVGAGI. The CDR3 extends over 14 amino acids. The V gene lost 4 bases and the J gene lost 5 bases, with 14 bases spanning the gap. The CDR3 sequence is CASSSNSSPTEAFF. The CDR3 DNA is TGTGCCAGCAGTTCAAACAGTTCCCCGACTGAAGCTTTCTTT.

The rearrangement links TRBV11-2 to TRBJ1-1; no clear D. This CDR3 is built from 15 residues. Germline V gene sequence: CDR1 SGHAT, CDR2 FQNNGV. V lost 1 base and J 6 bases, leaving 15 bases between the germline ends. Here the CDR3 DNA reads TGTGCCAGCAGCTTAGGGACCGCCCCCGGGGCTGAAGCTTTCTTT. This translates into CASSLGTAPGAEAFF.